The present TCR beta chain was sequenced within a study of control samples from healthy donors and cancer patients. Per the germline V gene, CDR1 is MNHNS and CDR2 is SASEGT. The CDR3 consists of 12 residues. The ends were cut back, 3 bases at V and 5 bases at J, with 7 bases in the middle. Measured with immunoSEQ multiplex PCR; TCRdb has only the in-frame clones, and not every one. The sample consists of 75,000 to 90,000 clones, over 65% of them appearing once. The V and J genes are TRBV6-1 and TRBJ1-1, with D perhaps TRBD1 (5 bases). This receptor was obtained from a woman aged 40-49 years in good health. Sequenced sample: blood. The CDR3 protein is CASSETDTEAFF. The CDR3 DNA reads TGTGCCAGCAGTGAGACAGATACTGAAGCTTTCTTT.